The TCR beta chain described here comes from a study of T-cell memory formation after mild COVID-19. V lost 0 bases and J lost 8, with 13 bases in between. From germline, CDR1 is MGHRA and CDR2 YSYEKL. The CDR3 runs 15 residues. Via MiXCR, TCRdb re-called the 5' RACE reads, giving one row per CDR3 protein. The sample consists of 65,000 to 90,000 distinct CDR3 sequences, over 10% of them appearing once. This sequence was found in a man between 18 and 35 years old who had mild COVID-19 (a few samples of this study predate the infection). Cell type and time point are not known. J is TRBJ1-4 and V is TRBV4-1, with a possible D match to TRBD1 (5 bases). Sample: PBMCs or a T cell subset sorted from them (not recorded which). The CDR3 DNA sequence: TGCGCCAGCAGCCAAGAAGGGCAGGGCTGGGAAAAACTGTTTTTT. It yields the protein CASSQEGQGWEKLFF.